This T cell receptor (beta chain) came from a study of T-cell reconstitution after alpha-beta-depleted transplantation in children. CDR3 length equals 12 residues. Trimming removed 3 bases at V and 6 bases at J, with 10 bases between. Germline V gene lookup returns CDR1 SGHRS and CDR2 YFSETQ. Molecular barcoding with unique molecular identifiers was used for the TCRbeta library. Each CDR3 protein gets one entry after TCRdb re-called the PCR reads with MiXCR. The table lists a few hundred thousand distinct CDR3 sequences, around 19% of them singletons. This specimen was PBMCs from the stem cell graft donor, taken from the stem cell graft. The clonotype was recovered from a human donor who donated a stem cell graft to a child with acute lymphoblastic leukemia. This chain links TRBV5-1 with TRBJ2-7, with D uncertain. The CDR3 loop reads CASSWSVGEQYF. For the CDR3, the DNA is TGCGCCAGCAGCTGGAGCGTTGGCGAGCAGTACTTC. The full variable domain, completed using reference TRBV5-1 and TRBJ2-7, is KAGVTQTPRYLIKTRGQQVTLSCSPISGHRSVSWYQQTPGQGLQFLFEYFSETQRNKGNFPGRFSGRQFSNSRSEMNVSTLELGDSALYLCASSWSVGEQYFGPGTRLTVT.